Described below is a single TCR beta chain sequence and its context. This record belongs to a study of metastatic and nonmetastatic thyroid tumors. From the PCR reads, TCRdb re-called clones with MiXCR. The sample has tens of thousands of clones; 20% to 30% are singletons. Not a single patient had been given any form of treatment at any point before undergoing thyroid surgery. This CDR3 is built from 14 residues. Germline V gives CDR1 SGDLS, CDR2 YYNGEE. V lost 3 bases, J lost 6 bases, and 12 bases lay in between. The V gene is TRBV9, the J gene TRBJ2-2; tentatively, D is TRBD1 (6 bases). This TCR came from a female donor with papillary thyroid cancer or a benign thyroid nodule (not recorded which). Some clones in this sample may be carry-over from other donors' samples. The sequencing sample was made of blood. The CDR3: CASSGGGSAGELFF. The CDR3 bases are TGTGCCAGCAGCGGAGGGGGTAGCGCCGGGGAGCTGTTTTTT.